This TCR beta chain was identified in a study of blood T cells in healthy people across ages (dated by TCRdb to the mid-2010s). Notes on the research overall: Template switching captured roughly one uniquely barcoded TCR beta cDNA molecule per two T cells in model experiments. Donors were grouped into four age groups: young (average approximately 15 years), middle-aged (around 39), aged (around 60) and long-lived (roughly 80). Two additional independent replicas of 1 million unique cDNA reads from the same blood draw were analyzed for two donors (one aged 18 to 30 and one aged 80 or older). To track age-related changes in TCR beta repertoire diversity, the study relied on deep sequencing normalized with unique cDNA molecular identifiers.

Receptor libraries were prepared by 5' RACE. The sequencer was an Illumina HiSeq 2500. A second PCR of about 6 to 12 cycles was run with a J-beta primer mix and a sample-barcoded 5' primer. Each TCR beta cDNA molecule received a unique molecular identifier from a template-switch 5' adaptor carrying 12 random nucleotides. Each sample yielded at least 3 million CDR3-containing paired-end reads. The Mint cDNA synthesis kit, primed by a TRBC-specific oligonucleotide, was used to synthesize first-strand cDNA from all RNA. After uracil-DNA glycosylase treatment, a first 18-cycle PCR used universal primers M1SS and BC2_uni_R on all cDNA. The original methods were these. Each sample was normalized by randomly selecting 1 million high-quality reads, each carrying a distinct molecular identifier. Instead of being binned into consensus sequences, reads with shared molecular identifiers were discarded. MiTCR, with a Q25 quality threshold and the strictest error-elimination algorithm, was used for CDR3 identification, clonotype clustering and error correction. A nonparametric unseen species model with Euler transformation was used to estimate lower-bound total TCR beta diversity. The public reads were quality trimmed at Q25 with fastp and then assembled into clones with MiXCR by TCRdb, keeping productive beta chains. Rows merge per CDR3 protein into single entries with the most common DNA and genes. The V and J calls and clone size are TCRdb's, not the authors'. The sample data list 1 million or so distinct CDR3 sequences, and approximately 26% of these were observed just once. Clones ranked in the top ten supply around 0.75% of the sample.

Including cysteine and phenylalanine, the CDR3 has 16 amino acids. Only the CDR3 DNA is retained, 48 bases long and in frame from the first base. CDR1 and CDR2 (SQVTM, ANQGSEA) derive from the germline V gene. Donors were 30 to 45 systemically healthy Caucasian individuals from Russia aged roughly 6 to 95 years. Each donor gave about 9.2 milliliters of peripheral blood, drawn into EDTA-treated Vacutainer tubes. Ficoll-Paque density-gradient centrifugation was used to isolate PBMCs, with at least 7 million obtained per sample. Trizol reagent was used to extract total RNA from PBMCs, with at least 5 micrograms per sample. Naive CD45RAhigh/CD27high T cell percentages were measured by flow cytometry on a PBMC aliquot from every donor. The paper as a whole reports these results and caveats: Bulk unsorted PBMC profiling prevented conclusive comparison of naive and antigen-experienced compartments. Estimates of total diversity from one million sequenced T cells were regarded as lower bounds and underestimates. Observed TCR beta diversity per million T cells fell roughly linearly with age, and a significant reduction was already apparent by age roughly 40. Compared with the aged group, the long-lived group had more naive CD4+ T cells, fewer expanded clones and increased TCR diversity, a pattern suggesting age selection. A strong correlation was found between observed TCR beta diversity and the percentage of naive T cells measured by flow cytometry. Donor CMV infection status was unknown, potentially confounding age-related changes in expanded clonotypes.

As concerns this clonotype: Its recognized antigen is unknown. A read error may account for a junction end that differs from germline.

This sample also appeared in a second study, on T cells of mothers and their children. As the second publication notes: Nine systemically healthy Caucasian individuals, comprising three mothers and their six children, were included as donors. cDNA synthesis used all of the extracted RNA, with 1.5 ug of RNA in each 15 ul reaction. In the second PCR, sample barcodes and 2-4 random nucleotides were introduced via the M1S primer. Over 9 million TCR beta CDR3 reads came from each mother, compared with approximately 2.8 million reads from each child. Thymic selection shapes the output of TCR recombination in a similar way in related and unrelated pairs, and inherited differences have a minor effect. Normalized repertoire overlap was always slightly but never significantly higher in related than unrelated mother-child pairs. No persistent microchimeric T cell clones were detected, at a sensitivity of about 100 clones per million clonotypes. In the study, deep NGS was used to compare the TCR beta repertoires of mothers and children, and features distinguishing related mother-child pairs from unrelated individuals were sought. Mothers averaged about 37 +/- 4 years of age and children averaged about 10 +/- 4 years. After adapters were ligated using NEBNext reagents, the libraries underwent 100+100 nt paired-end sequencing on an Illumina HiSeq 2000. To avoid cross-contamination, the mother libraries and the child libraries were prepared a month apart and sequenced in separate runs. For each donor, somewhere between about 450,000 and 2,200,000 distinct TCR beta clonotypes were identified. Naive TCR beta clonotypes were estimated from low-frequency clonotypes matched to each donor's FACS-determined naive share, without sorting.

This chain is built from TRBV29-1 and TRBJ2-3, with 8 middle bases fitting TRBD2. The sequencing sample was made of blood. The source of this sequence is a girl aged 2-10 years in good health. The CDR3 reads CSVSGGDYEYTDAQYF. The DNA sequence is TGCAGCGTCTCGGGAGGGGACTACGAATACACAGATGCGCAGTATTTT.